This T cell receptor (beta chain) is drawn from a study of shared clonotypes between healthy human individuals. Across the whole study: Three plates were used per donor for CD4 naive, three for CD4 memory, two for CD8 naive and one for CD8 memory.

Partitioning of CD4+ cells yielded a CD45RA+ naive subset and a CD45RA-negative memory subset. The table came from immunoSEQ multiplex PCR; TCRdb's copy has only in-frame clones and leaves some out. The table records millions of clones, roughly 94% of them present only once. The V segment lost 2 bases and the J segment 5 bases; nucleotides outside the gene matches: 7. Germline V lookup: CDR1 LGHNA, CDR2 YSLEER. There are 15 residues in the CDR3. About this clone: Antigen unknown.

Study-wide points: At large depth, rarefaction still showed sorted-subset sequencing to be incomplete.

This clonotype was obtained from a man aged 18-30 years in good health. The chain combines TRBV4-3 with TRBJ2-5; 8 nucleotides match TRBD2. Sequencing was done on a sample of naive CD4+ T cells sorted from blood. Subset given: CD45RA+ positively selected. CDR3 nucleotide sequence: TGCGCCAGCAGCCAAACGAGCGGGAGTGGGGAGACCCAGTACTTC. Protein product: CASSQTSGSGETQYF.